This T cell receptor beta chain was recovered during a study of blood T cells in healthy people across ages. Primers used in a second PCR of roughly 7 to 12 cycles were a sample-barcoded 5' primer and a J-beta primer mix. TCRdb analysed the 5' RACE reads with MiXCR anew, one entry per CDR3 protein. The table shows 1 million to 1.2 million distinct CDR3 sequences, with roughly two fifths occurring only once. This clonotype appeared a few times. Germline loops: CDR1 DFQATT, CDR2 SNEGSKA (reference sequence). The CDR3 extends over 12 amino acids. V lost 6 bases and J lost 2, with 7 bases in between. V gene TRBV20-1 combines with J gene TRBJ1-4, with D unresolved. Sequenced input: blood. The clonotype was recovered from a man aged 18 to 29 in good health. CDR3 amino acids: CSARRTNEKLFF. DNA for the CDR3: TGCAGTGCCAGAAGGACTAATGAAAAACTGTTTTTT.